This TCR beta chain was recorded in a study of blood T cell repertoires in COVID-19. On the study more broadly: Italy, Spain and the United States were the sources of the convalescent and acute COVID-19 samples. Nucleic acid was either cDNA or gDNA, and it came from T cells, B-cell-depleted T cells, or PBMCs.

Original processing notes: Reference gene primer amplification yielded estimated nucleated cell counts. The assay was immunoSEQ multiplex PCR, and TCRdb's table has in-frame clones only and misses some. D and trimming were read from the DNA, whereas the V and J calls and clone size are those reported in that table. The sample lists some 63,000 clones; 65% to 90% were seen once. V gave up 10 bases and J gave up 4 bases; unmatched junction bases: 14. Germline loops: CDR1 ENHRY, CDR2 SYGVKD. CDR3 length: 15 residues. This receptor was obtained from a human donor in a cohort sampled during active COVID-19. The chain is built from TRBV10-3 and TRBJ1-2; 8 bases fit TRBD1. The sample was peripheral blood. CDR3 loop: CATTGQGPSSYGYTF. The DNA of the CDR3 is TGTGCCACCACAGGACAGGGCCCCTCATCCTATGGCTACACCTTC.